This is a list of T cell receptor beta chains from one sample in a study of T cells in Graves' hyperthyroidism and ophthalmopathy. TCRdb independently ran MiXCR on the multiplex PCR reads; one entry per CDR3 protein. This table has about 380,000 distinct CDR3 sequences, about 14% appearing once. Sequencing used blood. The receptors were sampled from a woman in her 30s with Graves' ophthalmopathy. Each CDR3 is given with its conserved first and last residue. A row's size may be missing; if present it is once, few, many or a size class.

TRBJ2-7 many TRBV6-2/TRBV6-3 CASSYRTGIYEQYF
TRBJ2-5 many TRBV6-1 CASSEPPQETQYF
TRBJ1-2 many TRBV29-1 CSVEAISGSSGYTF
TRBJ2-1 - TRBV9 CASTDREGANEQFF
TRBJ2-7 many TRBV10-1 CASSDSRLRAHEQYF
TRBJ2-7 many TRBV20-1 CSATRKIGTEPYEQYF
TRBJ1-1 - TRBV20-1 CSARRGAEAFF
TRBJ1-2 few TRBV12-3/TRBV12-4 CASSFQHRGQDGYTF
TRBJ2-4 many TRBV20-1 CSAREKRQGRNIQYF
TRBJ2-2 few TRBV12-3/TRBV12-4 CASSWDTHTGELFF
TRBJ2-2 many TRBV12-5 CASGVPGLAGGPNTGELFF
TRBJ1-1 many TRBV5-1 CASSPTAGVVTTEAFF
TRBJ2-5 few TRBV28 CASSLPPIYSGGEYF
TRBJ2-1 - TRBV7-6 CASSLYNRPNNEQFF
TRBJ2-5 many TRBV3-1 CASSRGLYQETQYF
TRBJ2-2 - TRBV29-1 CSVVVGANTGELFF
TRBJ2-2 many TRBV4-1 CASSQQGLAGEAGELFF
TRBJ1-2 many TRBV12-3/TRBV12-4 CASSLGTGGFYGYTF
TRBJ2-1 - TRBV12-3/TRBV12-4 CASSFSDNVYNEQFF
TRBJ2-7 - TRBV7-9 CASSLTGATEQYF
TRBJ1-3 few TRBV11-2 CASSLEQYVRNTIYF
TRBJ1-2 many TRBV2 CASSEGNNYGYTF
TRBJ2-1 few TRBV20-1 CSAREIGRRSSSYNEQFF
TRBJ1-1 many TRBV27 CASGNQNRALNTEAFF
TRBJ2-5 many TRBV7-2 CASSLALLAGDQETQYF
TRBJ2-2 many TRBV14 CASSRIEGEMNTGELFF
TRBJ2-4 - TRBV20-1 CSASRPLDRAKNIQYF
TRBJ1-1 - TRBV9 CASSPRTGQDTEAFF
TRBJ2-7 - TRBV12-5 CASGLPRGLLYHEQYF
TRBJ2-7 - TRBV12-3/TRBV12-4 CASSLGAGYEQYF
TRBJ2-3 many TRBV20-1 CSARQAGLTDTQYF
TRBJ1-2 many TRBV6-1 CASIPRVNYGYTF
TRBJ1-6 few TRBV19 CASSMSEWGSPLHF
TRBJ2-7 many TRBV28 CASTLGGAREQYF
TRBJ1-4 - TRBV7-3 CASSLTPVGRWNEKLFF
TRBJ2-7 many TRBV29-1 CSVADRGGEQYF
TRBJ1-2 - TRBV20-1 CSARKSGGYTF
TRBJ1-5 many TRBV6-1 CASSSTQYQPQHF
TRBJ2-5 once TRBV20-1 CSARDQGRGTQYF
TRBJ1-1 many TRBV11-2 CASSLVTIRPGNTEAFF
TRBJ2-5 many TRBV12-3/TRBV12-4 CASRTRRGTQYF
TRBJ2-7 many TRBV6-2/TRBV6-3 CASRDHRYEQYF
TRBJ2-7 few TRBV12-3/TRBV12-4 CASSLTAACEQYF
TRBJ2-2 - TRBV19 CASSIPPTGTSGELFF
TRBJ1-1 many TRBV30 CAWSQGRAEAFF
TRBJ1-5 - TRBV5-5 CASSLELTDNQPQHF
TRBJ2-6 - TRBV6-1 CASSNGQGATSGANVLTF
TRBJ1-6 many TRBV20-1 CSAREVLGPYSPLHF
TRBJ1-6 - TRBV11-2 CASSWGVNSPLHF
TRBJ1-6 - TRBV28 CASSPFGTDNSPLHF
TRBJ1-2 many TRBV3-1 CASSQWDFGYTF
TRBJ1-1 many TRBV20-1 CSARWDRGEAFF
TRBJ2-3 many TRBV12-3/TRBV12-4 CASRPTSTDTQYF
TRBJ2-7 many TRBV18 CASSPDRVYHEQYF
TRBJ1-5 many TRBV24-1 CATSGGRSSDQPQHF
TRBJ2-3 - TRBV24-1 CATSGQGWTDTQYF
TRBJ2-2 many TRBV10-3 CAISESSGQDTGELFF
TRBJ1-1 many TRBV28 CASSLDRNLMNTEAFF
TRBJ1-1 many TRBV27 CASISRGQGKRTEAFF
TRBJ2-7 few TRBV6-6 CASSYGVTKNYEQYF